This T cell receptor (beta chain) was sequenced for a study of T cell repertoires in cytomegalovirus infection. Background on the study: Alongside well-studied HLA-B-restricted CMV epitopes, recently identified HLA-C-restricted CMV epitopes were also used. Both CMV infection and a matching HLA type were indicated by public TCR beta signatures. Points from the study as a whole: The ex vivo response was dominated by HLA-C-restricted CMV-specific TCR beta clonotypes.

TCRdb reanalysed the reads using MiXCR and keeps one entry per CDR3 protein. The repertoire holds 360,000 or so distinct CDR3 sequences, about 32% seen once, with 13% in the top ten. Note on this clonotype: No antigen is known for it.

The material was cultured PBMCs, obtained from culture after CMV antigen stimulation. The clonotype comes from a human donor in good health (CMV status not recorded). Some clones in this sample may be carry-over from other donors' samples.

The CDR3 spells CSGRLAGVSEQFF. CDR3 nucleotide sequence: TGCAGCGGCCGACTAGCGGGAGTATCTGAGCAGTTCTTC. This sequence joins TRBV29-1 and TRBJ2-1; 12 positions agree with TRBD2. The CDR3 is 13 residues long. Germline loops: CDR1 SQVTM, CDR2 ANQGSEA. Losses at the gene ends were 7 bases for V and 9 bases for J; bases not matched to a gene: 7.